Below are 5 T cell receptor beta chains sequenced from a single sample in a study of blood T cell repertoires in COVID-19. Repertoires were generated with immunoSEQ multiplex PCR, while TCRdb's copy carries only in-frame clones and drops some. Here the sample spans approximately 250,000 clones, around 84% being singletons. Input material: peripheral blood. Receptors were obtained from a middle-aged woman who had recovered from COVID-19.

The chain has TRBV11-2 and TRBJ1-2; D possibly corresponds to TRBD1 (6 bases). CDR1 is SGHAT and CDR2 is FQNNGV in the germline V gene. The CDR3 runs 12 residues. V shed 3 bases and J shed 7 bases, with 9 bases lying between them. The CDR3 nucleotides read TGTGCCAGCAGCTTTACAGGGAGTGGCTACACCTTC. Amino acid sequence: CASSFTGSGYTF.

J is TRBJ2-1 and V is TRBV7-2; tentative D call: TRBD2 (6 bases). V was clipped by 2 bases and J by 6 bases, with 14 bases between them. The CDR3 is made up of 15 amino acids. Germline values: CDR1 SGHTA, CDR2 FQGNSA. CDR3 residues: CASSLRGGTFNEQFF. The CDR3 DNA reads TGTGCCAGCAGCTTACGTGGGGGGACCTTCAATGAGCAGTTCTTC.

The chain uses TRBV11-3 and TRBJ2-5; TRBD1 matches 12 bases. The trim removed 5 bases at V and 7 bases at J, leaving 2 bases unmatched. The CDR3 totals 13 residues. Germline V lookup: CDR1 SGHNT, CDR2 YENEEA. The CDR3 here is CASSTGQGATQYF. The DNA for the CDR3 is TGTGCCAGCAGCACGGGACAGGGGGCGACCCAGTACTTC.

This clone was observed a single time. DNA for the CDR3: TGTGCCAGTAGTGCGACGGGGACAGGGGCTCGACTGTATTTT. Translated, it gives CASSATGTGARLYF. The chain couples TRBV19 to TRBJ2-3, with 10 positions matching TRBD1. With 5 bases clipped from V and 14 bases from J, the junction kept 13 bases outside the gene matches. The CDR3 is 14 amino acids. Germline V CDR1 and CDR2: LNHDA, SQIVND (reference sequence). The full variable domain, completed using reference TRBV19 and TRBJ2-3, is DGGITQSPKYLFRKEGQNVTLSCEQNLNHDAMYWYRQDPGQGLRLIYYSQIVNDFQKGDIAEGYSVSREKKESFPLTVTSAQKNPTAFYLCASSATGTGARLYFGPGTRLTVL.

CDR3 sequence (DNA): TGCGGGGGGGATGGGGAGAATGGCTACACCTTC. Amino acids: CGGDGENGYTF. This rearrangement joins TRBV23-1 to TRBJ1-2, with D possibly matching TRBD1 (5 bases). TRBV23-1 is an open reading frame whose function is uncertain. This CDR3 is 11 amino acids long.